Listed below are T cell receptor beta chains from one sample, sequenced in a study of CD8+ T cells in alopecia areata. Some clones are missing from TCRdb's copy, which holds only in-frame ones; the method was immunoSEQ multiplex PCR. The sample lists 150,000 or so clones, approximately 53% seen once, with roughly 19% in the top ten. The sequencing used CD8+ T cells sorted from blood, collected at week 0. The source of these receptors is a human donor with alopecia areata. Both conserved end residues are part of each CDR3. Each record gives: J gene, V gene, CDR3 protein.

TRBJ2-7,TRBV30,CAWSVGSGSSYEQYF
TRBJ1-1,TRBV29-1,CSVDPMDKNTEAFF
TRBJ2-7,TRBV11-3,CASFAGREQYF
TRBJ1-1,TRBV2,CATTTNTEAFF
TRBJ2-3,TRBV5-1,CASSPDRGEDTQYF
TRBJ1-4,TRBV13,CASNQAGANEKLFF
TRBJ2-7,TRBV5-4,CAASPGAGSYEQYF
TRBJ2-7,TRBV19,CASSIRQDEQYF
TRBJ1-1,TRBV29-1,CSGWGQVDTEAFF
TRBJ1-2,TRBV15,CATSSSGTGGYLYGYTF
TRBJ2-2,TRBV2,CASSEPMGRNTGELFF
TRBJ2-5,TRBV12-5,CASGLGGKEETQYF
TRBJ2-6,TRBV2,CAGSVSSGANVLTF
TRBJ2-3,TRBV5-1,CASSLRGSGESDTQYF
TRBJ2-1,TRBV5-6,CASSPGAHEQFF
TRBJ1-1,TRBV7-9,CASVGQGINEAFF
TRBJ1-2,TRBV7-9,CASSQSNSYGYTF
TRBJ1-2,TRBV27,CASYQPPGGYTF
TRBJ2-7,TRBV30,CAWSTGAVSEQYF
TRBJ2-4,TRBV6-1,CASSDSPSQPPETKNIQYF
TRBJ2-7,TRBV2,CASRGILPYEQYF
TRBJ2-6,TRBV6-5,CASSLSGANVLTF
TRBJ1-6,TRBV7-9,CASSSQDSYSPLHF
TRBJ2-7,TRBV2,CASGGGSYEQYF
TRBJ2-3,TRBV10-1,CASSLLAGVADTQYF
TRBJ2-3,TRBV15,CATSRLRQGGPDTQYF
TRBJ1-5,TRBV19,CASNWTGGSQHF
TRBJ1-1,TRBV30,CAWRGGNTEAFF
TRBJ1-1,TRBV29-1,CSATDRGGTEAFF
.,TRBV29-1,CSAQGTGGYEQYF
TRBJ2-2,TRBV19,CASRESTGELFF
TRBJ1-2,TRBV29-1,CSVDRESSGYTF